This T cell receptor beta chain was obtained from a study of blood T cell repertoires in COVID-19. Study information: Collection of acute and convalescent COVID-19 samples took place in the United States, Italy and Spain.

As originally analysed: Reference gene primer amplification in the assay estimated nucleated cell counts. Clones were sequenced by immunoSEQ multiplex PCR, and TCRdb holds only the in-frame ones, with some missing. That table furnishes V, J and clone size, whereas the DNA furnished D and trimming. There are 260,000 or so clones in the sample; about 87% occur only once, and roughly 2.6% lies in the top ten. This study enrolled people aged about 18 to 100 from about two dozen US geographic areas. The sample comprised PBMCs or T cells enriched from blood (not recorded which). The TCR sequence derives from a woman in her twenties or thirties with acute COVID-19.

CDR3 sequence reads: CASSPPTSGGAEQFF. CDR3 DNA sequence: TGTGCCAGCAGCCCACCCACTAGCGGGGGGGCTGAGCAGTTCTTC. The chain links TRBV7-9 to TRBJ2-1; 13 bases are a match to TRBD2. The germline gives CDR1 SEHNR, CDR2 FQNEAQ (reference sequence). The CDR3 has 15 amino acids. J lost 9 bases, V lost 5 bases, and 7 bases had no gene match.